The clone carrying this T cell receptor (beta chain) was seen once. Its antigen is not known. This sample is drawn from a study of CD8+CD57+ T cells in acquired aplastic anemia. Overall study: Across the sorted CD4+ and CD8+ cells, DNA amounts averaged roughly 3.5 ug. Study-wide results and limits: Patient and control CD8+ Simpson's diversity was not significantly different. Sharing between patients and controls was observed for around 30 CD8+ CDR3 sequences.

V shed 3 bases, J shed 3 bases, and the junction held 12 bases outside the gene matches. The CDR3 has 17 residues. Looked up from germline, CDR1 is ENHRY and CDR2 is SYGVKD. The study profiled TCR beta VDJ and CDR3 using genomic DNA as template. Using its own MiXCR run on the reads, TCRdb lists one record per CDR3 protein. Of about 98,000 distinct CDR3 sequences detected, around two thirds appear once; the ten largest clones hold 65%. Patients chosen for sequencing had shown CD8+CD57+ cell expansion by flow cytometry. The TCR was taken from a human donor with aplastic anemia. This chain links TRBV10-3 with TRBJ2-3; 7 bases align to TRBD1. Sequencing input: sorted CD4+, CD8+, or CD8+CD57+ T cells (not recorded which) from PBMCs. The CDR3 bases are TGTGCCATCAGTGATGGTGTGGGACAGCTCCTTACAGATACGCAGTATTTT. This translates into CAISDGVGQLLTDTQYF.